This note documents a single T cell receptor beta chain sequence. Per the original methods: Estimation of nucleated cell counts was performed using reference gene primer amplification. The assay was immunoSEQ multiplex PCR, and TCRdb's table has in-frame clones only and misses some. That table is the source of V, J and clone size, and D and trimming were worked out from the DNA. There are a few hundred thousand clones in the sample; roughly four fifths occur only once, and about 3.5% lies in the top ten. The sample comes from a study of blood T cell repertoires in COVID-19. Trimming took off 0 bases at V and 1 base at J, with 5 bases between the two ends. The CDR3 runs 13 residues. CDR1 is SGDLS and CDR2 is YYNGEE in the germline V gene.

The source is a man aged 45-65 years who had recovered from COVID-19. The chain employs TRBV9 and TRBJ2-7, with D hard to call. Sample: PBMCs or T cells enriched from blood (not recorded which). In nucleotides, the CDR3 is TGTGCCAGCAGCGTAGATTCGTCCTACGAGCAGTACTTC. Translated: CASSVDSSYEQYF.